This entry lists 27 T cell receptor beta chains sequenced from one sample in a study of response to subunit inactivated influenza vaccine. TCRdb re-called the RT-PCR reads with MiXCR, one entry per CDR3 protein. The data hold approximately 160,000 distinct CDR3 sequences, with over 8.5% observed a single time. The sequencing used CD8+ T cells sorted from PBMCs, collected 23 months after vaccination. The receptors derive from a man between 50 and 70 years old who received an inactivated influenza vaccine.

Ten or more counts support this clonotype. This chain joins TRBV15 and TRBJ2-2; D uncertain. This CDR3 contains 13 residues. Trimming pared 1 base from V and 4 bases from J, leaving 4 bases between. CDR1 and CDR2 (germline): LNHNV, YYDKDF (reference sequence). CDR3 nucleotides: TGTGCCACCAGCAGAGCCCTCACCGGGGAGCTGTTTTTT. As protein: CATSRALTGELFF.

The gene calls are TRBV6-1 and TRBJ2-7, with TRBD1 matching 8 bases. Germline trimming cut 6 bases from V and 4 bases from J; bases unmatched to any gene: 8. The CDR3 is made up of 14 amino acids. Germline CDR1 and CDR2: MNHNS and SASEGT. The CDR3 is CASRPPGQVYEQYF. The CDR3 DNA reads TGTGCCAGCAGGCCTCCGGGACAGGTTTACGAGCAGTACTTC.

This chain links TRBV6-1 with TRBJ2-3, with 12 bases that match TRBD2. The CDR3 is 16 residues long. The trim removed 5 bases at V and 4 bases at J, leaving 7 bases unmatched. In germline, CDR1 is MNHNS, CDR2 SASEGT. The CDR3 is CASSPRLAGVPDTQYF. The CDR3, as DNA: TGTGCCAGCAGTCCCAGACTAGCGGGAGTACCAGATACGCAGTATTTT.

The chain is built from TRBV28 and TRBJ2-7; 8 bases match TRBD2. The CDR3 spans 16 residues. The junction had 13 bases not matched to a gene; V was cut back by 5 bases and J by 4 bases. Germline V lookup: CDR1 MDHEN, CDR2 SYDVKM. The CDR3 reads CASSPISGMEAYEQYF. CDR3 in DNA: TGTGCCAGCAGTCCAATTAGCGGGATGGAGGCTTACGAGCAGTACTTC.

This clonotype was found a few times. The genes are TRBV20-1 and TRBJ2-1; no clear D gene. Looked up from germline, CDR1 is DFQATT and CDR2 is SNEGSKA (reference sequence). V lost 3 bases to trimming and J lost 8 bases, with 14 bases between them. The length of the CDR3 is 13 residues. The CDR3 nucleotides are TGCAGTGCTAGTCCCAACTATGGGGATGAGCAGTTCTTC. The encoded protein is CSASPNYGDEQFF.

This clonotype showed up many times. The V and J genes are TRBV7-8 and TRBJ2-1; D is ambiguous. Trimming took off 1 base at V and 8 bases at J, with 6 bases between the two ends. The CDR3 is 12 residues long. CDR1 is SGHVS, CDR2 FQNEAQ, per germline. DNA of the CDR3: TGTGCCAGCAGCTTAGGGGCTGATGAGCAGTTCTTC. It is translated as CASSLGADEQFF.

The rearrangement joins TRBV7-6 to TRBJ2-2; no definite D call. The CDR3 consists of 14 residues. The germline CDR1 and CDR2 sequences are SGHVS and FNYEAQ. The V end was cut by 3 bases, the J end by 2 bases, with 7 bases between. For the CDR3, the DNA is TGTGCCAGCAGCTTGTACCCAAACACCGGGGAGCTGTTTTTT. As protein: CASSLYPNTGELFF.

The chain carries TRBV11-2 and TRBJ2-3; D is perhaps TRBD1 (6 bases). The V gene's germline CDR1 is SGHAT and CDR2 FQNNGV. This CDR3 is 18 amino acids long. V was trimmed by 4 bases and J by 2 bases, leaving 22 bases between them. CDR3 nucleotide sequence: TGTGCCAGCAGCTCGCCCACGACAGGCCAAGAATACACAGATACGCAGTATTTT. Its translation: CASSSPTTGQEYTDTQYF.

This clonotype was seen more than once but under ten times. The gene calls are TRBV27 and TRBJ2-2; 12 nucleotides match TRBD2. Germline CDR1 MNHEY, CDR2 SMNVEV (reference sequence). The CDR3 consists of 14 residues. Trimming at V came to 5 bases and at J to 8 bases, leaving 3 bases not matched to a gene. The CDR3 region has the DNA TGTGCCAGCAGTCAAGGGACTAGCGGGGGGGAGCTGTTTTTT. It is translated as CASSQGTSGGELFF.

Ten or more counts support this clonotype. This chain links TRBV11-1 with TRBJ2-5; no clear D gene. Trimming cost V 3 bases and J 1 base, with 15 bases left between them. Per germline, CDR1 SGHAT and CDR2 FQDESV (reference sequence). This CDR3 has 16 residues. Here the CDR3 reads CASSFHAERIQETQYF. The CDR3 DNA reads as TGTGCCAGCAGCTTTCATGCGGAAAGGATCCAAGAGACCCAGTACTTC.

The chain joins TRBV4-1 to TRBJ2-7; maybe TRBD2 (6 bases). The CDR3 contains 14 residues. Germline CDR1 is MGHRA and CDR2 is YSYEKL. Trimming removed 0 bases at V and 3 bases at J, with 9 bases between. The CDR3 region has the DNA TGCGCCAGCAGCCAAGATGGGGGGAGCTACGAGCAGTACTTC. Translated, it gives CASSQDGGSYEQYF.

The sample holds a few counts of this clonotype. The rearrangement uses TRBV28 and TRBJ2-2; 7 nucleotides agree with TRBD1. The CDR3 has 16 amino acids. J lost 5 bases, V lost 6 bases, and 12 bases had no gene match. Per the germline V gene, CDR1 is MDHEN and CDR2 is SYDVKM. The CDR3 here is CASSPVGTEQTGELFF. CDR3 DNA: TGTGCCAGCAGCCCCGTCGGGACAGAACAGACCGGGGAGCTGTTTTTT.

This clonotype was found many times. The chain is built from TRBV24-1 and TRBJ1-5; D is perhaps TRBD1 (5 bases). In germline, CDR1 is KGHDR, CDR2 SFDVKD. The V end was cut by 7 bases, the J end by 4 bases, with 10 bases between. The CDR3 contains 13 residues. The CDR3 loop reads CATRRGDNQPQHF. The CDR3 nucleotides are TGTGCCACCAGGAGAGGGGATAATCAGCCCCAGCATTTT.

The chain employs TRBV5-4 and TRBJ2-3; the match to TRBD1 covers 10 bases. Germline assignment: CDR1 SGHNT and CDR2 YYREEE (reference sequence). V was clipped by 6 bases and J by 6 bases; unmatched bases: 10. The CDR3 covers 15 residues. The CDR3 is CASTLWTGGKDTQYF. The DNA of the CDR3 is TGTGCCAGCACCCTCTGGACAGGGGGAAAGGATACGCAGTATTTT.

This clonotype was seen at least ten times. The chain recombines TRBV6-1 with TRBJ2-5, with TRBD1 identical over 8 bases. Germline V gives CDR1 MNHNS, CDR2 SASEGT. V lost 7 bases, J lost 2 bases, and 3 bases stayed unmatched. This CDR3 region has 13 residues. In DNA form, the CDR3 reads TGTGCCAGCAAACGACAGGGGCAAGAGACCCAGTACTTC. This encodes CASKRQGQETQYF.

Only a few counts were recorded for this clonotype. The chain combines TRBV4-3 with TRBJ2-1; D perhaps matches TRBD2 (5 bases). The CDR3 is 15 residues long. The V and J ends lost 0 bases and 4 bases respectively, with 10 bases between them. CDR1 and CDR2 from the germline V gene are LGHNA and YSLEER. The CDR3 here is CASSQDGGEYNEQFF. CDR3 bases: TGCGCCAGCAGCCAAGACGGAGGTGAATACAATGAGCAGTTCTTC.

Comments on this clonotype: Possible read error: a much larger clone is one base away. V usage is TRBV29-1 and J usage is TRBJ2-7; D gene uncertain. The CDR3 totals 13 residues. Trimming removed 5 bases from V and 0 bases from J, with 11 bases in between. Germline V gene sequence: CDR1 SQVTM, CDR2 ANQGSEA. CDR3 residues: CSVSGRSSYEQYF. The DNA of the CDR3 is TGCAGCGTTTCCGGACGGAGCTCCTACGAGCAGTACTTC.

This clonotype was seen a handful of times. In DNA, the CDR3 is TGTGCCAGCAGCCCCCCCTCGGCAGGGGGTAATTCACCCCTCCACTTT. Translating it yields CASSPPSAGGNSPLHF. V gene TRBV11-2 combines with J gene TRBJ1-6; TRBD1 agrees at 7 bases. With 5 bases clipped from V and 6 bases from J, the junction kept 10 bases outside the gene matches. Germline loops: CDR1 SGHAT, CDR2 FQNNGV. The CDR3 extends over 16 amino acids. Full variable domain (missing parts from reference TRBV11-2 and TRBJ1-6): EAGVAQSPRYKIIEKRQSVAFWCNPISGHATLYWYQQILGQGPKLLIQFQNNGVVDDSQLPKDRFSAERLKGVDSTLKIQPAKLEDSAVYLCASSPPSAGGNSPLHFGNGTRLTVT.

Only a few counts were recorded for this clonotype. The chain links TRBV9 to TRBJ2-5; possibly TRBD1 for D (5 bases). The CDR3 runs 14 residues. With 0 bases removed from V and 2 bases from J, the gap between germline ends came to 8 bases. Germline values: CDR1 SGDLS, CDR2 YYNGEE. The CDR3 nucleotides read TGTGCCAGCAGCGTAGAAGACAGTCAAGAGACCCAGTACTTC. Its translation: CASSVEDSQETQYF.

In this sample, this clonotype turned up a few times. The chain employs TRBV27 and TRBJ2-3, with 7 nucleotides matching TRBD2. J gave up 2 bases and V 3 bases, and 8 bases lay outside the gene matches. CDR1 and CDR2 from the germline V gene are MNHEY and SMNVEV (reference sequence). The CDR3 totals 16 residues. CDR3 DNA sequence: TGTGCCAGCAGTTTCTTTGCAGCGGGGCTCACAGATACGCAGTATTTT. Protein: CASSFFAAGLTDTQYF.

CDR3 coding DNA: TGTGCCAGCAGTGAATTGAGGACTGGGTACAATGAGCAGTTCTTC. Translation gives CASSELRTGYNEQFF. This chain joins TRBV6-1 and TRBJ2-1; perhaps TRBD2 as D (5 bases). The CDR3 runs to 15 residues. V gave up 2 bases and J gave up 4 bases, with 12 bases separating them. Germline V gene lookup returns CDR1 MNHNS and CDR2 SASEGT.

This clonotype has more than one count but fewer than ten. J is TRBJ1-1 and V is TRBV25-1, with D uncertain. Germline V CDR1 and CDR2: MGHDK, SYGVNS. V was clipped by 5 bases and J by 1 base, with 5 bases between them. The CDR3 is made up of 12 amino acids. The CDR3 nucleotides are TGTGCCAGCAGTTGGGCGAACACTGAAGCTTTCTTT. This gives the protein CASSWANTEAFF. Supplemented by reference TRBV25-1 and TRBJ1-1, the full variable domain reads EADIYQTPRYLVIGTGKKITLECSQTMGHDKMYWYQQDPGMELHLIHYSYGVNSTEKGDLSSESTVSRIRTEHFPLTLESARPSHTSQYLCASSWANTEAFFGQGTRLTVV.

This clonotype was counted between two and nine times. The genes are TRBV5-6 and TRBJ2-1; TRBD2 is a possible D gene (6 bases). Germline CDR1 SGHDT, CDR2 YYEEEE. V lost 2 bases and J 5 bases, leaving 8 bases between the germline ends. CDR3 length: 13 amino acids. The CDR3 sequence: CASSFSGDNEQFF. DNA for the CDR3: TGTGCCAGCAGCTTTAGCGGAGACAATGAGCAGTTCTTC.

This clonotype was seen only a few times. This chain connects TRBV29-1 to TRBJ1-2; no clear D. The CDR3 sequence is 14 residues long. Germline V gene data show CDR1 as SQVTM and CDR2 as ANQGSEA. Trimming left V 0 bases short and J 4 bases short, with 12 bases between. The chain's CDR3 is CSVEDPGSLYGYTF. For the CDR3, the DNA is TGCAGCGTTGAAGACCCGGGAAGCCTCTATGGCTACACCTTC. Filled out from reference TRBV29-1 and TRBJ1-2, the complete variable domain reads SAVISQKPSRDICQRGTSLTIQCQVDSQVTMMFWYRQQPGQSLTLIATANQGSEATYESGFVIDKFPISRPNLTFSTLTVSNMSPEDSSIYLCSVEDPGSLYGYTFGSGTRLTVV.

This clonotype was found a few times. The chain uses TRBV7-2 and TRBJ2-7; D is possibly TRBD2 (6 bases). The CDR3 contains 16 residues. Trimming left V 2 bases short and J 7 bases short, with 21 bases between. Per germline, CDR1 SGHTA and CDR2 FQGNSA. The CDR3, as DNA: TGTGCCAGCAGCTTAATGCCGGGATCTCAGGCGGGGGAGCAGTACTTC. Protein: CASSLMPGSQAGEQYF.

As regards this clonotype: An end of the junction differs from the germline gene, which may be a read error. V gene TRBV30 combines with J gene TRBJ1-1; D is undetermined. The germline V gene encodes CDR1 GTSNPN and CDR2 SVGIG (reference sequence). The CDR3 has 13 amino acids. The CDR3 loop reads CAWSVRENTAAFF. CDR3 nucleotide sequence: TGTGCCTGGAGTGTACGGGAGAACACTGCAGCTTTCTTT.

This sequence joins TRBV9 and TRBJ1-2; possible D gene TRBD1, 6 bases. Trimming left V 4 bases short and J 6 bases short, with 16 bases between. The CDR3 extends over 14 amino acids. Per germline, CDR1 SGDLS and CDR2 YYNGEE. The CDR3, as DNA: TGTGCCAGCAGCCCCCCAACAGGGATGCATGGCTACACCTTC. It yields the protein CASSPPTGMHGYTF.